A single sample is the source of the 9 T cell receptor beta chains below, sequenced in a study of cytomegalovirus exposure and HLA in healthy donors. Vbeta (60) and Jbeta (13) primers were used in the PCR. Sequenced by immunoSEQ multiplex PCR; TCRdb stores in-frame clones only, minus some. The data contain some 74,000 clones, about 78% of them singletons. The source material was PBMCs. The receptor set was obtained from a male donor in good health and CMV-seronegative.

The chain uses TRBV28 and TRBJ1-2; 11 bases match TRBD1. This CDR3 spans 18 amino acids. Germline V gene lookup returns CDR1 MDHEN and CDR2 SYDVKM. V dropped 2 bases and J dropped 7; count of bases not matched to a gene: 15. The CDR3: CASSLGGQVGQGAFGYTF. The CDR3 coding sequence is TGTGCCAGCAGTTTAGGGGGACAAGTTGGACAGGGGGCATTTGGCTACACCTTC.

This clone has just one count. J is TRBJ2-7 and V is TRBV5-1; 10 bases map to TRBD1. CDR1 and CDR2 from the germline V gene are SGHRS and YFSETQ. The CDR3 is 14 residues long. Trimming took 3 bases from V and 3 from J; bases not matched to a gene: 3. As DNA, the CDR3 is TGCGCCAGCAGCTCCGGGACAGGGGACTACGAGCAGTACTTC. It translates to CASSSGTGDYEQYF.

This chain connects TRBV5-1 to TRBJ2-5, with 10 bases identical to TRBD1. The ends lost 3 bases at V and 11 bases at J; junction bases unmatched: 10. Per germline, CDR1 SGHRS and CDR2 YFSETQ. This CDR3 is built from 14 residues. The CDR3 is CASSSLWTGGTQYF. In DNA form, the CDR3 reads TGCGCCAGCAGCTCTTTGTGGACAGGGGGAACTCAGTACTTC.

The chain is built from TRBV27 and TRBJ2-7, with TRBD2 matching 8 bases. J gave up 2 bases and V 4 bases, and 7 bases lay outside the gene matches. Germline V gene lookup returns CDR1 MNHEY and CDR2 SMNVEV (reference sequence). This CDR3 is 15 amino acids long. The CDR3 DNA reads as TGTGCCAGCAGTTCCCAGCGGGAGCATCCCTACGAGCAGTACTTC. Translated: CASSSQREHPYEQYF.

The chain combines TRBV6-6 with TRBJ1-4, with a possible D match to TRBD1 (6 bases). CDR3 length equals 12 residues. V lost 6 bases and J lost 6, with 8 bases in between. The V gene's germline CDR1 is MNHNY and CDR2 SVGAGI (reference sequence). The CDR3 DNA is TGTGCCAGCAGAAACAGGGATGAAAAACTGTTTTTT. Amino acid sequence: CASRNRDEKLFF.

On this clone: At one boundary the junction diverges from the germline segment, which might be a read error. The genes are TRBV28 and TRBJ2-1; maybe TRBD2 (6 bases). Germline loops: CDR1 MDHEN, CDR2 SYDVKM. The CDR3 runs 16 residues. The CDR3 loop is CASSSPGTSSYNGQFF. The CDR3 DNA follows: TGTGCCAGCAGTTCCCCCGGCACTAGCTCATACAATGGGCAGTTCTTC.

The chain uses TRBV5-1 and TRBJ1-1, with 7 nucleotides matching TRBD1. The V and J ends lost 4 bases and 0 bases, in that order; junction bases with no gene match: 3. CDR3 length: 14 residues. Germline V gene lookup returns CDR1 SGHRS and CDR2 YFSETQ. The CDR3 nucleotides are TGCGCCAGCAGCAGGGGACAGTTGAACACTGAAGCTTTCTTT. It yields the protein CASSRGQLNTEAFF. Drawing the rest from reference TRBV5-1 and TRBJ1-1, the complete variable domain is KAGVTQTPRYLIKTRGQQVTLSCSPISGHRSVSWYQQTPGQGLQFLFEYFSETQRNKGNFPGRFSGRQFSNSRSEMNVSTLELGDSALYLCASSRGQLNTEAFFGQGTRLTVV.

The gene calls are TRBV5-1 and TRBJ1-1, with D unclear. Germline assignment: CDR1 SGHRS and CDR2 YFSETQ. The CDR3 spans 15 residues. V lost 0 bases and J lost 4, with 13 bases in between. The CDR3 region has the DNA TGCGCCAGCAGCTTGGCCTTCAGTTCATCCACTGAAGCTTTCTTT. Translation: CASSLAFSSSTEAFF.

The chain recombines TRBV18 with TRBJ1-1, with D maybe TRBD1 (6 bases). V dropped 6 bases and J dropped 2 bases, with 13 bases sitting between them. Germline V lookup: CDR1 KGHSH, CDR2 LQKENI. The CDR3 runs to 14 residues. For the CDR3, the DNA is TGTGCCAGCTCCCCAGGACAGTCCAACACTGAAGCTTTCTTT. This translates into CASSPGQSNTEAFF.